This entry describes one T cell receptor beta chain. Its antigen is undetermined. Analysis merged second doses at about 4 or about 12 weeks. Method: immunoSEQ multiplex PCR; TCRdb's copy keeps in-frame clones and lacks some. The repertoire consists of approximately 89,000 clones, with approximately 90% occurring once and the leading ten covering less than 6%. This entry is derived from a study of T cell responses to AZD1222 COVID-19 vaccine. The study's findings and limits: The breadth and depth of Spike-specific TCRs increased once two AZD1222 doses had been given. Donors were largely white British and mainly female; clonal diversity was possibly underestimated.

The sequence came from an adult who received the AZD1222 COVID-19 vaccine. The sample here was peripheral blood, taken 28 days after the second AZD1222 dose.

The CDR3: CASSSRLISNQPQHF. In DNA, the CDR3 is TGTGCCAGCAGTTCCCGACTGATTAGCAATCAGCCCCAGCATTTT. V is TRBV6-5 and J is TRBJ1-5; no firm D call. Germline CDR1 reads MNHEY; CDR2 reads SVGAGI. V lost 4 bases and J 0 bases, leaving 10 bases between the germline ends. The CDR3 extends over 15 amino acids.